This T cell receptor (beta chain) was profiled in a study of cytomegalovirus exposure and HLA in healthy donors. PCR primers comprised 60 Vbeta and 13 Jbeta primers. Data came from immunoSEQ multiplex PCR; TCRdb stores just in-frame clones and leaves some out. This table lists about 150,000 clones. Looked up from germline, CDR1 is MNHEY and CDR2 is SMNVEV (reference sequence). V shed 4 bases and J 4 bases; nucleotides not matched to a gene: 6. This CDR3 has 14 amino acids. This clonotype was sampled from a woman between 50 and 59 years old in good health and CMV-seronegative. Sequenced input: PBMCs. This rearrangement joins TRBV27 to TRBJ1-2, with 7 bases that match TRBD1. CDR3 amino acids: CASSSLGTVYGYTF. CDR3 coding DNA: TGTGCCAGCAGTTCGCTCGGGACAGTCTATGGCTACACCTTC.